The 8 T cell receptor beta chains presented below share a single source sample, sequenced in a study of blood T cells in healthy people across ages. PCR was performed a second time for roughly 7 to 12 cycles using a sample-barcoded 5' primer and a J-beta primer mix. Using its own MiXCR run on the 5' RACE reads, TCRdb lists one record per CDR3 protein. The sample carries roughly 830,000 distinct CDR3 sequences, under 80% recorded once. The source material was blood. These receptor sequences come from a man aged 25-40 years in good health.

The chain combines TRBV9 with TRBJ1-2; D may be TRBD1 (6 bases). CDR3 size: 16 residues. V was clipped by 2 bases and J by 3 bases, with 17 bases between them. Germline CDR1 is SGDLS and CDR2 is YYNGEE. CDR3 in amino acids: CASSVAIMGADYGYTF. CDR3 in DNA: TGTGCCAGCAGCGTTGCTATAATGGGGGCTGACTATGGCTACACCTTC.

The chain recombines TRBV20-1 with TRBJ2-4; 8 bases are a match to TRBD1. The germline V gene has CDR1 DFQATT and CDR2 SNEGSKA (reference sequence). V lost 6 bases, J lost 6 bases, and 7 bases stayed unmatched. This CDR3 spans 13 amino acids. The CDR3: CSAWDRSGNIQYF. The DNA for the CDR3 is TGCAGTGCCTGGGACAGGTCGGGAAACATTCAGTACTTC.

This sequence joins TRBV6-5 and TRBJ2-6; tentatively, D is TRBD1 (5 bases). Germline CDR1 MNHEY, CDR2 SVGAGI. Deletions cut 6 bases from V and 2 bases from J, with 14 bases between. The CDR3 consists of 16 residues. DNA for the CDR3: TGTGCCAGCAGCCAGTTTGACAGCCCTGGGGCCAACGTCCTGACTTTC. Its protein is CASSQFDSPGANVLTF.

This chain uses TRBV9 with TRBJ2-3, with 8 bases identical to TRBD2. The V gene end was trimmed by 3 bases and the J gene end by 0 bases; junction bases not matched to a gene: 12. Germline loops: CDR1 SGDLS, CDR2 YYNGEE. CDR3 size: 18 residues. CDR3 loop: CASSETLLERGSTDTQYF. The CDR3, as DNA: TGTGCCAGCAGCGAGACGTTATTGGAGCGGGGGAGCACAGATACGCAGTATTTT.

V is TRBV9 and J is TRBJ2-5; D is possibly TRBD1 (6 bases). This CDR3 contains 15 residues. Germline values: CDR1 SGDLS, CDR2 YYNGEE. V was pared by 3 bases and J by 4 bases, with 16 bases between. In DNA form, the CDR3 reads TGTGCCAGCAGCGCAACCGTCCAGGGGAGAGAGACCCAGTACTTC. It is translated as CASSATVQGRETQYF. Together with reference TRBV9 and TRBJ2-5, the CDR3 gives the full variable domain: DSGVTQTPKHLITATGQRVTLRCSPRSGDLSVYWYQQSLDQGLQFLIQYYNGEERAKGNILERFSAQQFPDLHSELNLSSLELGDSALYFCASSATVQGRETQYFGPGTRLLVL.

The V gene is TRBV2, the J gene TRBJ1-5; D is unresolved. Trimming pared 1 base from V and 4 bases from J, leaving 8 bases between. This CDR3 spans 14 amino acids. The V gene's germline CDR1 is SNHLY and CDR2 FYNNEI. CDR3 residues: CASSEGTENQPQHF. The CDR3 region has the DNA TGTGCCAGCAGTGAAGGGACGGAGAATCAGCCCCAGCATTTT.

The sample holds many counts of this clonotype. The chain is built from TRBV29-1 and TRBJ2-6; either TRBD1 or TRBD2 may fit D (5 bases each). Per the germline V gene, CDR1 is SQVTM and CDR2 is ANQGSEA. V dropped 6 bases and J dropped 6 bases, with 27 bases sitting between them. The CDR3 loop spans 18 amino acids. The CDR3 loop reads CSVQLGDRSSVEANVLTF. The CDR3 DNA reads TGCAGCGTCCAGCTCGGGGACCGATCATCGGTTGAGGCCAACGTCCTGACTTTC.

This clonotype was counted a few times. V is TRBV12-3 or TRBV12-4 and J is TRBJ2-7; D remains ambiguous. V was cut by 4 bases and J by 3 bases, with 10 bases left in between. CDR3 size: 13 residues. The CDR3 loop is CASSSLGNYEQYF. The CDR3 coding sequence is TGTGCCAGCAGTTCGCTAGGGAACTACGAGCAGTACTTC.